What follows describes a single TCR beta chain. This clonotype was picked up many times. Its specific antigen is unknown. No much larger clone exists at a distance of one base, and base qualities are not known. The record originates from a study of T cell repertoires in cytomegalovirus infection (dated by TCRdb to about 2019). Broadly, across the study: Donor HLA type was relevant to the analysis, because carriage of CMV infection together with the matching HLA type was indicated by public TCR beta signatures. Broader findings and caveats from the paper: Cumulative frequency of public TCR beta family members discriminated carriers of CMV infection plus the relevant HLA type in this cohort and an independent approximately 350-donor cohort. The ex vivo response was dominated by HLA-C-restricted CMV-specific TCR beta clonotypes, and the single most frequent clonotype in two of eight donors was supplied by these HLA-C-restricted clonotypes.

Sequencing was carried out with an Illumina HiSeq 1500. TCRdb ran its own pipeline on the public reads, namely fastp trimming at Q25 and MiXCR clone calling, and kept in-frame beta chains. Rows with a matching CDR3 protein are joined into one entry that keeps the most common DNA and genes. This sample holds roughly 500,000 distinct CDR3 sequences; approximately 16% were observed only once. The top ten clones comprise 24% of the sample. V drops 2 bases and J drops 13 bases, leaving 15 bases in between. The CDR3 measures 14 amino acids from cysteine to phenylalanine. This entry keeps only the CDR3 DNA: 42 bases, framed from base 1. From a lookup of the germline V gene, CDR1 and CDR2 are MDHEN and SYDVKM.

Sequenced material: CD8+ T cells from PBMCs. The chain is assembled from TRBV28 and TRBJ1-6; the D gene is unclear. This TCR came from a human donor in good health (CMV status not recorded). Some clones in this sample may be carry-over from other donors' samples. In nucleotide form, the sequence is TGTGCCAGCAGTTTAAGGGCCAGGCGAAGTCCCCTCCACTTT. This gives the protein CASSLRARRSPLHF.